This record concerns one T cell receptor beta chain sequence. This clonotype has at least ten counts. There is no known antigen for this receptor. Base qualities are missing; no much larger clone stands one base away. Receptor libraries were prepared by PCR. Sequencing relied on an Illumina HiSeq 2500. TCR libraries were prepared with molecular barcoding, using unique molecular identifiers to normalize TCRbeta repertoire quantification. The public reads were reprocessed in TCRdb via fastp at Q25 and MiXCR, keeping in-frame beta chains. Rows with one shared CDR3 protein collapse into an entry with the most common genes and DNA. The sample table records about 72,000 distinct CDR3 sequences; around 6.6% of these occur just once. Of the sample, around 2.4% falls within the top ten clones. Germline trimming amounts to 6 bases on V and 2 bases on J, with 6 as the count of junction bases outside the gene matches. Reading the germline V gene gives CDR1 MNHEY and CDR2 SVGAGI. The CDR3 numbers 16 residues from cysteine through phenylalanine. Only the CDR3 region is kept as DNA, spanning 48 bases read in frame from base 1.

The record originates from a study of T-cell reconstitution after alpha-beta-depleted transplantation in children (dated by TCRdb to about 2016). Describing the broader study: Using TCR repertoire profiling, the study quantitatively followed how T-cell immune reconstitution unfolded in children after TCRalphabeta/CD19-depleted allogeneic hematopoietic cell transplantation.

The starting material was PBMCs from the stem cell graft donor, obtained from the stem cell graft. This clonotype was obtained from a human donor who donated a stem cell graft to a child with acute lymphoblastic leukemia. This receptor chain uses TRBV6-5 and TRBJ2-3, with 12 central nucleotides matching TRBD2. The CDR3 in this case is CASRLTSGGLTDTQYF. The DNA sequence is as follows: TGTGCCAGCAGGTTAACTAGCGGGGGGCTCACAGATACGCAGTATTTT.